The T cell receptor beta chain described here comes from a study of blood T cell repertoires in COVID-19. Study-level background: Material from acute and convalescent COVID-19 was sourced from the United States, Italy and Spain. PBMCs, B-cell-depleted T cells, or T cells provided the cDNA or gDNA that made up the material.

Original data processing: The authors estimated nucleated cell counts from reference gene primer amplification. TCRdb's table, derived via immunoSEQ multiplex PCR, lists solely in-frame clones and lacks some. The DNA was the basis for D and trimming; V, J and clone size are from that table. The sample includes around 53,000 clones, roughly 89% seen only once; the top ten take 4%. Trimming pared 9 bases from V and 0 bases from J, leaving 11 bases between. The germline CDR1 and CDR2 sequences are LNHDA and SQIVND (reference sequence). The CDR3 has 13 amino acids. Material: peripheral blood. This TCR was sampled from a man aged 50 or older with acute or convalescent COVID-19. V and J are TRBV19 and TRBJ1-2; no clear D gene. CDR3 sequence: CASKRATNYGYTF. The CDR3 DNA reads TGTGCCAGCAAGCGGGCAACTAACTATGGCTACACCTTC.